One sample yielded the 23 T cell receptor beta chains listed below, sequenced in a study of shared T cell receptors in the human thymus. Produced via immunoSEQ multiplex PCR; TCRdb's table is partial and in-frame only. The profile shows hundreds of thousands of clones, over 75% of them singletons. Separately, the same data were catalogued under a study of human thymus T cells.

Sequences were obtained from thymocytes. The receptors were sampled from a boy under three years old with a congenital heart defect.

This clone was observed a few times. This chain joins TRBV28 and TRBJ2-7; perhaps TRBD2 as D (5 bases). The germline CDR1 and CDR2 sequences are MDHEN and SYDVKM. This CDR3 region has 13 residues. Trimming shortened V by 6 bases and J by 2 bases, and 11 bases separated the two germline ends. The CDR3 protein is CASSAHGAYEQYF. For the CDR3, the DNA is TGTGCCAGCAGCGCACACGGGGCCTACGAGCAGTACTTC.

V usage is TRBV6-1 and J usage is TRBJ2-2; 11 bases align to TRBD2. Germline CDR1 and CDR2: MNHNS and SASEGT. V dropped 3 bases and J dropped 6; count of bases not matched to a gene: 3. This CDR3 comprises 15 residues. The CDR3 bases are TGTGCCAGCAGTGAGACTAGCGGGATCTCCGGGGAGCTGTTTTTT. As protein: CASSETSGISGELFF.

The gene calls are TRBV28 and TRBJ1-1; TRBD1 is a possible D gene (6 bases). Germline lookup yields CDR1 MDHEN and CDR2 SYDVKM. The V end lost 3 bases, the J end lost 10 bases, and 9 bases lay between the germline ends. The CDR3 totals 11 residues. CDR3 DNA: TGTGCCAGCAGTTTCAGGGGTTCAGCTTTCTTT. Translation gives CASSFRGSAFF.

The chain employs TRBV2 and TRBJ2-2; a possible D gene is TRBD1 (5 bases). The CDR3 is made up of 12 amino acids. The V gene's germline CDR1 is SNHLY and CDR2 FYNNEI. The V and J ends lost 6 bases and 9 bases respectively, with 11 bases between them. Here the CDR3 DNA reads TGTGCCAGCAGGGACGACAGATGGGAGCTGTTTTTT. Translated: CASRDDRWELFF.

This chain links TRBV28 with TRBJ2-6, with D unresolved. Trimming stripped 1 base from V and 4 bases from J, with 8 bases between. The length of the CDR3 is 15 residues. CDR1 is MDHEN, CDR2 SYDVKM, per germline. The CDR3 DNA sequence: TGTGCCAGCAGTTTATTCGGTACCGGGGCCAACGTCCTGACTTTC. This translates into CASSLFGTGANVLTF.

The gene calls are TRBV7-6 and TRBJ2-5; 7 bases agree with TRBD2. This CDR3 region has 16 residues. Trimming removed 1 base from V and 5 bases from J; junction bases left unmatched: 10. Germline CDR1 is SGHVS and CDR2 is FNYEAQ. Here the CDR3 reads CASSLEHTGEGETQYF. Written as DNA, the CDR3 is TGTGCCAGCAGCTTAGAGCACACGGGGGAGGGGGAGACCCAGTACTTC.

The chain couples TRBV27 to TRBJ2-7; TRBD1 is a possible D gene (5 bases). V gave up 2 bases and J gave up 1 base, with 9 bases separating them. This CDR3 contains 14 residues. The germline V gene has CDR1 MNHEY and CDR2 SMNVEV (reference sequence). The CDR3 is CASSLPGMSYEQYF. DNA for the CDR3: TGTGCCAGCAGTTTACCAGGGATGTCCTACGAGCAGTACTTC.

In nucleotides, the CDR3 is TGTGCCAGCCACGCGAAGGGGCCCCCCTACTACGAGCAGTACTTC. It is translated as CASHAKGPPYYEQYF. V is TRBV5-4 and J is TRBJ2-7, with D possibly being TRBD1 (5 bases). Germline V gives CDR1 SGHNT, CDR2 YYREEE (reference sequence). With 7 bases removed from V and 3 bases from J, the gap between germline ends came to 20 bases. The CDR3 sequence is 15 residues long.

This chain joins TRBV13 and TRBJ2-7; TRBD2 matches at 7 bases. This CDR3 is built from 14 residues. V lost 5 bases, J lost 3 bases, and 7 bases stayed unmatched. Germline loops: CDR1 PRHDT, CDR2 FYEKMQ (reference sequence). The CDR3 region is CASSPRGVGYEQYF. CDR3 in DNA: TGTGCCAGCAGCCCCCGGGGGGTCGGCTACGAGCAGTACTTC.

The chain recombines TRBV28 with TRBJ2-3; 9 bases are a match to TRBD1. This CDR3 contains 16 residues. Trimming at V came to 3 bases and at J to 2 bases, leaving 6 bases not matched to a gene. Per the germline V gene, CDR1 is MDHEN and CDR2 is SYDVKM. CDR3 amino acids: CASSFKGQGDTDTQYF. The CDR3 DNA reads TGTGCCAGCAGTTTTAAGGGACAGGGAGACACAGATACGCAGTATTTT.

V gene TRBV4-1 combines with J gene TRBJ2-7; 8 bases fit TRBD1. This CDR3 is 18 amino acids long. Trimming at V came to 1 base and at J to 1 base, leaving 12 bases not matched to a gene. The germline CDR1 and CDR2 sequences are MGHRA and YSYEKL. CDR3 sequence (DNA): TGCGCCAGCAGCCAAGTCCCCCGGCAGGACAGGGAATCCTACGAGCAGTACTTC. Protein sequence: CASSQVPRQDRESYEQYF.

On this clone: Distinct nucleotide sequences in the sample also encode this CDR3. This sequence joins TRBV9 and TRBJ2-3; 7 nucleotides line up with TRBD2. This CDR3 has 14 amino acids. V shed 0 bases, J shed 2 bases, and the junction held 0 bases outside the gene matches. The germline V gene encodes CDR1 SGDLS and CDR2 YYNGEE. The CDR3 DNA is TGTGCCAGCAGCGTAGGACTAGCCACAGATACGCAGTATTTT. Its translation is CASSVGLATDTQYF. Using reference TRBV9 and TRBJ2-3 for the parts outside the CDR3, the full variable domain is DSGVTQTPKHLITATGQRVTLRCSPRSGDLSVYWYQQSLDQGLQFLIQYYNGEERAKGNILERFSAQQFPDLHSELNLSSLELGDSALYFCASSVGLATDTQYFGPGTRLTVL.

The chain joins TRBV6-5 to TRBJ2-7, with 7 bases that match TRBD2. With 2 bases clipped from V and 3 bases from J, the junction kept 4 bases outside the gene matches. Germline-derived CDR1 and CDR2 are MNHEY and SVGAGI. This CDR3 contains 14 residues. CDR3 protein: CASSYLADNYEQYF. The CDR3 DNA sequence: TGTGCCAGCAGTTACCTAGCGGACAACTACGAGCAGTACTTC.

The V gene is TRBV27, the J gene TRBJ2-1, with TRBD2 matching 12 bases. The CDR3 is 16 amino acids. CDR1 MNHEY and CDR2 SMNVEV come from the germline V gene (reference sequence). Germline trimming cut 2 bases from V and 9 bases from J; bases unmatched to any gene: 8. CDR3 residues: CASSLGLAGGPVEQFF. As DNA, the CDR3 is TGTGCCAGCAGTTTAGGTCTAGCGGGAGGGCCAGTTGAGCAGTTCTTC.

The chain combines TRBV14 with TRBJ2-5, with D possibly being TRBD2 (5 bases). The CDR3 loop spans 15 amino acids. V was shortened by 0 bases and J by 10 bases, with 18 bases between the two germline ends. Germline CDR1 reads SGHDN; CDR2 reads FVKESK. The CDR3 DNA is TGTGCCAGCAGCCAAGAAAGGACCAACCGGGGTATCCAGTACTTC. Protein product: CASSQERTNRGIQYF.

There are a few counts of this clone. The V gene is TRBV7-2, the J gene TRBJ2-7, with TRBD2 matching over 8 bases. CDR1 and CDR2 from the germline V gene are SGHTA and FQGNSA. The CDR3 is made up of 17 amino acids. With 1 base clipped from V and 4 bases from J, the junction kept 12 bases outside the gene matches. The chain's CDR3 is CASSLVSGSPPPYEQYF. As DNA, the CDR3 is TGTGCCAGCAGCTTAGTCAGCGGGAGCCCCCCCCCGTACGAGCAGTACTTC.

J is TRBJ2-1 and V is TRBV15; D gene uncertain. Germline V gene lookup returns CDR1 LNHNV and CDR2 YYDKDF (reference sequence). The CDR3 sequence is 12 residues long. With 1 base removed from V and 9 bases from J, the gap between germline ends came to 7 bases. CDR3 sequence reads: CATSRVRGEQFF. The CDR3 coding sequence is TGTGCCACCAGCAGAGTAAGAGGTGAGCAGTTCTTC.

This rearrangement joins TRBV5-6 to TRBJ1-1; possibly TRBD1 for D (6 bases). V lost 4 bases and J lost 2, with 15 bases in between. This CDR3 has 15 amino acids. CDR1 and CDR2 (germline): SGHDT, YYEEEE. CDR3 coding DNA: TGTGCCAGCAGCCGGTCTTGGGGGCCTAACACTGAAGCTTTCTTT. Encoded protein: CASSRSWGPNTEAFF.

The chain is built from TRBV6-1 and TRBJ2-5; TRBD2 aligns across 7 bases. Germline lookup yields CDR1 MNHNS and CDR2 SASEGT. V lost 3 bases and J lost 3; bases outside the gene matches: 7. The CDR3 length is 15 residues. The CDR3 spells CASSDGRGRKETQYF. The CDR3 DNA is TGTGCCAGCAGTGATGGGAGGGGACGAAAAGAGACCCAGTACTTC.

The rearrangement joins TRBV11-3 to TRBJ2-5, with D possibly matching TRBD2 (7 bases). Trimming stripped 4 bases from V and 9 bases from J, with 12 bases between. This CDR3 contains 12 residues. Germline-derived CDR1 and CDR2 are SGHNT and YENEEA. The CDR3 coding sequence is TGTGCCAGCAGCTACGAAGGGGGGGCCCAGTACTTC. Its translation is CASSYEGGAQYF.

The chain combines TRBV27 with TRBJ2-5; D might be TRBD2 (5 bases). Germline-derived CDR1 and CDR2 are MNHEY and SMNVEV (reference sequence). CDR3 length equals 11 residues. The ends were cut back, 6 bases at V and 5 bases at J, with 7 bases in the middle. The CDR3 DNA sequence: TGTGCCAGCAGAGGCGGGGAGACCCAGTACTTC. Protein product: CASRGGETQYF.

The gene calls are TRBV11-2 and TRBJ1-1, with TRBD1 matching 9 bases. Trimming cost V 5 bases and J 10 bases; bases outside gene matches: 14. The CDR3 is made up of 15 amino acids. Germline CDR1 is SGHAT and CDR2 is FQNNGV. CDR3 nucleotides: TGTGCCAGCAGCCCAAGCCGGGGACAGGGCGACGGAGCTTTCTTT. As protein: CASSPSRGQGDGAFF. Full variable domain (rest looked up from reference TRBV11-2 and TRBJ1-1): EAGVAQSPRYKIIEKRQSVAFWCNPISGHATLYWYQQILGQGPKLLIQFQNNGVVDDSQLPKDRFSAERLKGVDSTLKIQPAKLEDSAVYLCASSPSRGQGDGAFFGQGTRLTVV.

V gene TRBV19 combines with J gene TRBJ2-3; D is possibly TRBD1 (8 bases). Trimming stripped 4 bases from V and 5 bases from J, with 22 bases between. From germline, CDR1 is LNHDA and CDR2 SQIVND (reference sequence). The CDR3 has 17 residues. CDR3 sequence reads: CASSTPGRGDRGDTQYF. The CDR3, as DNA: TGTGCCAGTAGTACCCCTGGGAGGGGAGACAGGGGAGATACGCAGTATTTT.